This TCR beta chain was sequenced for a study of blood T cell repertoires in COVID-19. Overall study context: Acute-phase and convalescent COVID-19 samples originated in the United States, Italy and Spain. Sources were T cells, B-cell-depleted T cells, or PBMCs; the material itself was cDNA or gDNA.

The table lists this clone with a count of one. Per the original data handling: Quantification of nucleated cells was approximated via reference gene primer amplification. TCRdb's copy holds only in-frame clones and misses some; the assay was immunoSEQ multiplex PCR. V, J and clone size were drawn from that table, and D and trimming were deduced from the DNA. This table holds approximately 120,000 clones, around 74% found once. The germline V gene encodes CDR1 GTSNPN and CDR2 SVGIG (reference sequence). The CDR3 runs to 13 residues. Trimming stripped 5 bases from V and 0 bases from J, with 8 bases between.

The receptor's source is a man between 60 and 75 years old with acute or convalescent COVID-19. Sample: peripheral blood. The V gene is TRBV30, the J gene TRBJ1-3, with D hard to call. CDR3 DNA: TGTGCCTGGGAACAGAGCTCTGGAAACACCATATATTTT. Its translation: CAWEQSSGNTIYF.